Following are 5 T cell receptor beta chains from one sample sequenced in a study of patients and donors after allogeneic stem cell transplantation. TCRdb independently ran MiXCR on the RT-PCR reads; one entry per CDR3 protein. The sample lists roughly 230,000 distinct CDR3 sequences; around 14% were seen once. The sequencing input was blood, either unsorted or a sorted T cell fraction (not recorded which). The receptor set was obtained from a human donor who was either an allogeneic HSCT recipient or a stem cell or donor lymphocyte infusion donor (not recorded which). It is not recorded whose cells these are; they may come from a transplant donor.

This clonotype was counted ten times or more. V is TRBV4-1 and J is TRBJ2-3, with D perhaps matching TRBD1 (6 bases). The CDR3 totals 16 residues. Germline V lookup: CDR1 MGHRA, CDR2 YSYEKL. Between the trimmed V and J ends, which lost 5 bases and 1 base, there was a span of 16 bases. CDR3 sequence reads: CASSSRTDSRTDTQYF. The CDR3 nucleotides read TGCGCCAGCAGCTCCCGGACAGACTCCCGCACAGATACGCAGTATTTT.

V usage is TRBV5-1 and J usage is TRBJ2-1; 9 positions match TRBD2. The CDR3 contains 16 residues. J gave up 7 bases and V 4 bases, and 12 bases lay outside the gene matches. Germline V CDR1 and CDR2: SGHRS, YFSETQ. CDR3 in DNA: TGCGCCAGCAGCCCCCTCATTAGCGGGGGTGCGAATGAGCAGTTCTTC. Translation gives CASSPLISGGANEQFF.

This clonotype has a handful of counts. The CDR3 reads CASITPPGGYTF. The CDR3 nucleotides are TGTGCCAGCATCACCCCTCCGGGGGGCTACACCTTC. This chain links TRBV28 with TRBJ1-2; D remains ambiguous. There are 12 residues in the CDR3. Germline V gene sequence: CDR1 MDHEN, CDR2 SYDVKM. Trimming pared 7 bases from V and 8 bases from J, leaving 14 bases between.

The chain links TRBV30 to TRBJ1-1; no clear D. Germline assignment: CDR1 GTSNPN and CDR2 SVGIG (reference sequence). V dropped 1 base and J dropped 1 base, with 4 bases sitting between them. CDR3 length: 12 amino acids. The CDR3 DNA reads TGTGCCTGGAGTGGACCGAACACTGAAGCTTTCTTT. Translating it yields CAWSGPNTEAFF. Full variable domain (remainder filled in from reference TRBV30 and TRBJ1-1): SQTIHQWPATLVQPVGSPLSLECTVEGTSNPNLYWYRQAAGRGLQLLFYSVGIGQISSEVPQNLSASRPQDRQFILSSKKLLLSDSGFYLCAWSGPNTEAFFGQGTRLTVV.

The CDR3 sequence: CASSQTGGINQPQHF. In DNA, the CDR3 is TGTGCCAGCAGTCAAACAGGGGGCATAAATCAGCCCCAGCATTTT. V usage is TRBV2 and J usage is TRBJ1-5; 9 bases align to TRBD1. The V and J ends lost 5 bases and 4 bases, in that order; junction bases with no gene match: 6. Germline V lookup: CDR1 SNHLY, CDR2 FYNNEI. CDR3 size: 15 residues. Using reference TRBV2 and TRBJ1-5 for the parts outside the CDR3, the full variable domain is EPEVTQTPSHQVTQMGQEVILRCVPISNHLYFYWYRQILGQKVEFLVSFYNNEISEKSEIFDDQFSVERPDGSNFTLKIRSTKLEDSAMYFCASSQTGGINQPQHFGDGTRLSIL.